The rows below give T cell receptor beta chains drawn from one sample of a study of regulatory T cells in long-lasting Graves disease. TCRdb reprocessed the multiplex PCR reads via MiXCR and lists one record per CDR3 protein. The data contain under 500,000 distinct CDR3 sequences, about 15% of them singletons. The sample also formed part of further work on T cells in Graves' hyperthyroidism and ophthalmopathy.

The specimen comprised peripheral blood mononuclear cells (PBMCs), sampled at new diagnosis, from a patient treated with antithyroid drugs. The source of these receptors is a woman between 25 and 40 years old with Graves disease. Both conserved end residues are part of each CDR3. D genes are given only for firm matches. Where a row states a size, it is once, few, many or the class of an expanded clone; other rows omit it.

D: .
V: TRBV10-3
J: TRBJ2-1
size: few
CDR3: CAISELYSDSYNEQFF
DNA: TGTGCCATCAGTGAGCTATATTCCGACTCCTACAATGAGCAGTTCTTC

D: .
V: TRBV27
J: TRBJ2-7
size: many
CDR3: CASSLLPLPVYEQYF
DNA: TGTGCCAGCAGTTTACTCCCACTTCCCGTCTACGAGCAGTACTTC

D: TRBD2
V: TRBV12-3/TRBV12-4
J: TRBJ2-1
size: many
CDR3: CASTPEGAGFLDEQFF
DNA: TGTGCCAGCACCCCGGAGGGAGCGGGATTTCTCGATGAGCAGTTCTTC

D: .
V: TRBV12-3/TRBV12-4
J: TRBJ2-1
size: few
CDR3: CASSFFRVQNNEQFF
DNA: TGTGCCAGCAGTTTTTTCCGGGTCCAAAACAATGAGCAGTTCTTC

D: .
V: TRBV19
J: TRBJ1-2
size: few
CDR3: CASSPSVGAGYTF
DNA: TGTGCCAGTAGTCCCTCAGTTGGGGCTGGCTACACCTTC

D: .
V: TRBV30
J: TRBJ2-2
size: many
CDR3: CARGRGKGSDTGELFF
DNA: TGTGCCCGCGGACGGGGGAAAGGCTCTGACACCGGGGAGCTGTTTTTT

D: TRBD1
V: TRBV10-3
J: TRBJ1-2
size: .
CDR3: CAISSGTGARGGGYTF
DNA: TGTGCCATCAGCTCCGGGACAGGGGCTCGAGGGGGTGGCTACACCTTC

D: TRBD1
V: TRBV4-1
J: TRBJ2-1
size: few
CDR3: CASSLQGRGYNEQFF
DNA: TGCGCCAGCAGCCTACAGGGGAGAGGCTACAATGAGCAGTTCTTC

D: .
V: TRBV13
J: TRBJ2-1
size: many
CDR3: CASSTQGSSYNEQFF
DNA: TGTGCCAGCAGCACCCAGGGGAGCTCCTACAATGAGCAGTTCTTC

D: TRBD1
V: TRBV12-3/TRBV12-4
J: TRBJ2-7
size: many
CDR3: CASSLAVGQGYEQYF
DNA: TGTGCCAGCAGTTTAGCGGTGGGACAGGGTTACGAGCAGTACTTC

D: TRBD2
V: TRBV6-1
J: TRBJ2-1
size: many
CDR3: CASSGWGLAGGEQFF
DNA: TGTGCCAGCAGTGGATGGGGACTAGCAGGCGGTGAGCAGTTCTTC

D: TRBD1
V: TRBV28
J: TRBJ1-3
size: few
CDR3: CASSPTRDSSGNTIYF
DNA: TGTGCCAGCAGTCCCACAAGGGACAGCTCTGGAAACACCATATATTTT

D: TRBD2
V: TRBV6-2/TRBV6-3
J: TRBJ2-1
size: many
CDR3: CASSYASGRNEQFF
DNA: TGTGCCAGCAGTTACGCTAGCGGGAGGAATGAGCAGTTCTTC

D: TRBD2
V: TRBV6-4
J: TRBJ2-1
size: few
CDR3: CASSATGTSGSGNEQFF
DNA: TGTGCCAGCAGTGCCACCGGGACTAGCGGGAGTGGGAATGAGCAGTTCTTC

D: .
V: TRBV6-1
J: TRBJ1-1
size: .
CDR3: CASSASLNTEAFF
DNA: TGTGCCAGCAGTGCTTCGTTGAACACTGAAGCTTTCTTT

D: .
V: TRBV20-1
J: TRBJ2-3
size: few
CDR3: CSSDPGSWTDTQYF
DNA: TGCAGTTCGGATCCCGGGAGTTGGACAGATACGCAGTATTTT

D: .
V: TRBV9
J: TRBJ2-2
size: .
CDR3: CASSVAGGELFF
DNA: TGTGCCAGCAGCGTAGCCGGCGGGGAGCTGTTTTTT

D: .
V: TRBV7-9
J: TRBJ1-1
size: many
CDR3: CASSHQEVRNTEAFF
DNA: TGTGCCAGCAGCCATCAAGAGGTACGGAACACTGAAGCTTTCTTT

D: TRBD1
V: TRBV29-1
J: TRBJ1-1
size: .
CDR3: CSVENRGANTEAFF
DNA: TGCAGCGTTGAAAACAGGGGGGCGAACACTGAAGCTTTCTTT

D: .
V: TRBV12-3/TRBV12-4
J: TRBJ2-1
size: many
CDR3: CASMVTVGLGEQFF
DNA: TGTGCCAGCATGGTAACCGTCGGGCTCGGTGAGCAGTTCTTC

D: TRBD2
V: TRBV2
J: TRBJ2-3
size: .
CDR3: CASTRTSGRLDTQYF
DNA: TGTGCCAGCACCCGGACTAGCGGGAGACTAGATACGCAGTATTTT

D: .
V: TRBV11-2
J: TRBJ2-7
size: many
CDR3: CASSLEASYEQYF
DNA: TGTGCCAGCAGCTTAGAAGCGTCCTACGAGCAGTACTTC

D: .
V: TRBV6-5
J: TRBJ2-3
size: many
CDR3: CASSYGGATDTQYF
DNA: TGTGCCAGCAGTTACGGCGGAGCCACAGATACGCAGTATTTT

D: .
V: TRBV10-1
J: TRBJ2-1
size: many
CDR3: CASSPGGFRENEQFF
DNA: TGCGCCAGCAGCCCAGGGGGGTTTCGGGAGAATGAGCAGTTCTTC

D: TRBD2
V: TRBV7-3
J: TRBJ2-1
size: many
CDR3: CASSWTSGNEQFF
DNA: TGTGCCAGCAGCTGGACTAGCGGGAATGAGCAGTTCTTC

D: .
V: TRBV5-1
J: TRBJ1-1
size: many
CDR3: CASSLASWGANTEAFF
DNA: TGCGCCAGCAGCTTGGCCTCCTGGGGGGCGAACACTGAAGCTTTCTTT

D: TRBD1
V: TRBV7-3
J: TRBJ2-7
size: .
CDR3: CASSLTRNEQGECEQYF
DNA: TGTGCCAGCAGCTTAACGAGGAACGAGCAGGGGGAGTGCGAGCAGTACTTC

D: .
V: TRBV6-5
J: TRBJ1-4
size: many
CDR3: CASSYSSTGEDEKLFF
DNA: TGTGCCAGCAGTTACTCGAGTACAGGAGAGGATGAAAAACTGTTTTTT

D: .
V: TRBV28
J: TRBJ2-6
size: many
CDR3: CASSPRTPHGANVLTF
DNA: TGTGCCAGCAGTCCCCGGACCCCCCACGGGGCCAACGTCCTGACTTTC

D: TRBD2
V: TRBV28
J: TRBJ2-7
size: many
CDR3: CASSLYTRGTSGSYEQYF
DNA: TGTGCCAGCAGTTTATACACCCGGGGGACTAGCGGGTCCTACGAGCAGTACTTC

D: .
V: TRBV7-2
J: TRBJ2-2
size: many
CDR3: CASSSNYRVGTGELFF
DNA: TGTGCCAGCAGCTCCAACTACAGGGTCGGCACCGGGGAGCTGTTTTTT

D: TRBD2
V: TRBV20-1
J: TRBJ2-7
size: many
CDR3: CSASGTSGNYEQYF
DNA: TGCAGTGCTAGCGGGACTAGCGGGAACTACGAGCAGTACTTC

D: .
V: TRBV12-3/TRBV12-4
J: TRBJ1-1
size: many
CDR3: CASRRRGDEAFF
DNA: TGTGCCAGCAGGCGCCGGGGTGATGAAGCTTTCTTT

D: .
V: TRBV7-9
J: TRBJ1-2
size: many
CDR3: CASSLEVGESNF
DNA: TGTGCCAGCAGCTTAGAGGTGGGGGAGTCTAACTTC

D: .
V: TRBV24-1
J: TRBJ2-5
size: few
CDR3: CATSDFPNREETQYF
DNA: TGTGCCACCAGTGATTTCCCGAACAGGGAAGAGACCCAGTACTTC

D: .
V: TRBV6-2/TRBV6-3
J: TRBJ1-5
size: many
CDR3: CASSYRLSNQPQHF
DNA: TGTGCCAGCAGTTACAGGCTGAGCAATCAGCCCCAGCATTTT

D: .
V: TRBV3-1
J: TRBJ1-5
size: many
CDR3: CASSQTRTQPQHF
DNA: TGTGCCAGCAGCCAAACCCGTACCCAGCCCCAGCATTTT

D: .
V: TRBV18
J: TRBJ2-3
size: few
CDR3: CASSPGTIYTDTQYF
DNA: TGTGCCAGCTCACCCGGGACAATATACACAGATACGCAGTATTTT

D: TRBD2
V: TRBV2
J: TRBJ2-5
size: .
CDR3: CASRTSGNLETQYF
DNA: TGTGCCAGCAGAACTAGCGGGAACTTAGAGACCCAGTACTTC

D: TRBD1
V: TRBV7-6
J: TRBJ1-1
size: .
CDR3: CASSLEENRGQTEAFF
DNA: TGTGCCAGCAGCTTAGAGGAGAACAGGGGGCAAACTGAAGCTTTCTTT

D: TRBD1
V: TRBV3-1
J: TRBJ2-7
size: many
CDR3: CASSPAGTGFFYEQYF
DNA: TGTGCCAGCAGCCCGGCCGGGACAGGGTTTTTCTACGAGCAGTACTTC

D: TRBD2
V: TRBV29-1
J: TRBJ2-7
size: .
CDR3: CSVVASGRNEQYF
DNA: TGCAGCGTTGTCGCTAGCGGGAGGAACGAGCAGTACTTC

D: .
V: TRBV30
J: TRBJ2-7
size: .
CDR3: CAWSVVENYEQYF
DNA: TGTGCCTGGAGTGTTGTGGAGAACTACGAGCAGTACTTC

D: .
V: TRBV7-2
J: TRBJ1-1
size: many
CDR3: CASSFEAGKAFF
DNA: TGTGCCAGCAGCTTTGAAGCCGGAAAAGCTTTCTTT

D: TRBD2
V: TRBV5-1
J: TRBJ2-3
size: .
CDR3: CASSLVPSVERELRDTQYF
DNA: TGCGCCAGCAGCTTGGTCCCCTCCGTAGAGCGGGAGCTCAGGGATACGCAGTATTTT

D: .
V: TRBV19
J: TRBJ2-3
size: few
CDR3: CASSIGAGTTDTQYF
DNA: TGTGCCAGTAGTATAGGGGCGGGAACCACAGATACGCAGTATTTT

D: .
V: TRBV18
J: TRBJ2-1
size: many
CDR3: CASSPGSSPYNEQFF
DNA: TGTGCCAGCTCACCTGGAAGTAGCCCTTACAATGAGCAGTTCTTC

D: .
V: TRBV27
J: TRBJ2-3
size: .
CDR3: CASSLSYGGKTTDTQYF
DNA: TGTGCCAGCAGTTTATCATACGGCGGGAAAACCACAGATACGCAGTATTTT

D: .
V: TRBV28
J: TRBJ2-7
size: many
CDR3: CASTKLGGSYEQYF
DNA: TGTGCCAGCACCAAGTTGGGCGGATCCTACGAGCAGTACTTC

D: .
V: TRBV6-1
J: TRBJ2-3
size: many
CDR3: CASKRRLSGEGTQYF
DNA: TGTGCCAGCAAAAGGAGGCTGTCGGGAGAGGGTACGCAGTATTTT

D: TRBD1
V: TRBV20-1
J: TRBJ2-7
size: .
CDR3: CSASLRGQGDEQYF
DNA: TGCAGTGCCAGTCTTCGAGGACAGGGCGACGAGCAGTACTTC

D: TRBD2
V: TRBV20-1
J: TRBJ2-1
size: few
CDR3: CSAKQRVSAGVAYNEQFF
DNA: TGCAGTGCTAAACAGAGAGTATCAGCGGGAGTCGCCTACAATGAGCAGTTCTTC

D: .
V: TRBV10-3
J: TRBJ2-1
size: many
CDR3: CAIITGTAEQFF
DNA: TGTGCCATCATTACCGGGACCGCAGAGCAGTTCTTC

D: .
V: TRBV2
J: TRBJ1-1
size: many
CDR3: CASSVESKSPEAFF
DNA: TGTGCCAGCAGTGTGGAGTCTAAATCCCCTGAAGCTTTCTTT

D: TRBD1
V: TRBV5-1
J: TRBJ2-5
size: few
CDR3: CASSLLGQGQETQYF
DNA: TGCGCCAGCAGCTTGTTGGGACAGGGGCAGGAGACCCAGTACTTC